This T cell receptor (beta chain) appears in the sequencing data of a study of CD8 T cells in ankylosing spondylitis. With regard to this clonotype: Its antigen is still unknown.

Notes on the study in general: Disease-linked clones bore a CD8+ phenotype and were relatively rare in peripheral blood. According to the report, clones linked to the disease were significantly enriched in matched synovial fluid samples taken from ankylosing spondylitis patients. Within ankylosing spondylitis blood, a TCR beta motif made up of roughly eight highly homologous variants appeared to be characteristic.

Trimming removed 0 bases from V and 8 bases from J; junction bases left unmatched: 3. The CDR3 consists of 15 residues. Germline CDR1 is LGHDT and CDR2 is YNNKEL (reference sequence). Quantitative 5'-RACE with molecular barcodes generated TCR beta libraries. MiXCR, applied by TCRdb to the 5' RACE reads, yields one record per CDR3 protein. The table lists about 400,000 distinct CDR3 sequences, 20% of them singletons. V is TRBV3-1 and J is TRBJ2-1, with 11 bases lining up with TRBD1. Sequencing was done on a sample of blood, either unsorted or a sorted T cell fraction (not recorded which). The clonotype originates from a male donor with ankylosing spondylitis or in good health (not recorded which). The chain's CDR3 is CASSQEDRGPDEQFF. The CDR3 region has the DNA TGTGCCAGCAGCCAAGAGGACAGGGGGCCAGATGAGCAGTTCTTC.